Included here is one T cell receptor (beta chain) sequence, with context. Antigen: not known. The sample belongs to a study of shared clonotypes between healthy human individuals. The CDR3 runs to 16 residues. CDR1 MDHEN and CDR2 SYDVKM come from the germline V gene. Trimming removed 2 bases from V and 2 bases from J; junction bases left unmatched: 7. Notes on the study in general: Naive CD4 clonotypes overlapped across a handful of donors at roughly 4.5%. Naive subsets generally exceeded memory subsets in estimated richness. Only blood was sampled, and tissue TCR repertoires likely differ from blood ones.

In the study's own analysis: Quality scores were absent from the junction-only immunoSEQ sequences, so filtering differed. TCRdb's copy holds only in-frame clones and misses some; the assay was immunoSEQ multiplex PCR. V and J calls and clone size are copied from that table; D and trimming were computed from the DNA. The sample holds 2 million to 2.5 million clones, 93% seen once. This receptor was taken from a man younger than 35 in good health. Some clones in this sample may be carry-over from other donors' samples. This rearrangement joins TRBV28 to TRBJ2-3; TRBD1 aligns across 7 bases. The sample was naive CD4+ T cells from PBMCs. Subset described: CD45RA+ positively selected. The CDR3 reads CASSLTGQAYTDTQYF. The DNA for the CDR3 is TGTGCCAGCAGTTTAACCGGACAGGCCTACACAGATACGCAGTATTTT.